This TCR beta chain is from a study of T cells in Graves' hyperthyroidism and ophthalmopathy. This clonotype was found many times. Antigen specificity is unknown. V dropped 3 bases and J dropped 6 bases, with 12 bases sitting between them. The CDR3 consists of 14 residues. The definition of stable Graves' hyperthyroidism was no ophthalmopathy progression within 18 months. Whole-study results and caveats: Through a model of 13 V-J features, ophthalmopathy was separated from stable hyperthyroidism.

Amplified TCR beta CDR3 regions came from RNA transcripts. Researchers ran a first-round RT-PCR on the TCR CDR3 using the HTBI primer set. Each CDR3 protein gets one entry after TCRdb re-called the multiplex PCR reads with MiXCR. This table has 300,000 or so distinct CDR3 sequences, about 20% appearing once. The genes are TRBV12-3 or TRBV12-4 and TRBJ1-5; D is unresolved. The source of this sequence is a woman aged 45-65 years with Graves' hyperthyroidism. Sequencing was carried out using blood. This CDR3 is CASSFNPPGQPQHF. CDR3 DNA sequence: TGTGCCAGCAGTTTTAACCCGCCTGGTCAGCCCCAGCATTTT.